The 5 T cell receptor beta chains reported below all come from one sample, sequenced in a study of blood T cell repertoires in COVID-19. Repertoires were generated with immunoSEQ multiplex PCR, while TCRdb's copy carries only in-frame clones and drops some. Counted here are approximately 250,000 clones, around 83% occurring once; the ten biggest clones make up approximately 7.4%. Sequenced material: peripheral blood. The origin of the receptors is a woman between 50 and 59 years old with acute or convalescent COVID-19.

Comments on this clone: The junction does not match germline at one end; this may be a read error. The chain recombines TRBV6-2 or TRBV6-3 with TRBJ1-2; no clear D gene. CDR3 length equals 14 residues. From germline, CDR1 is MNHEY and CDR2 SVGEGT. The CDR3 loop is CAISNIPGNYGYTF. DNA of the CDR3: TGTGCCATCAGTAACATACCGGGAAACTATGGCTACACCTTC.

The chain is built from TRBV4-2 and TRBJ1-1, with TRBD1 identical over 9 bases. The CDR3 totals 16 residues. The trim removed 8 bases at V and 2 bases at J, leaving 12 bases unmatched. Looked up from germline, CDR1 is LGHNA and CDR2 is YNFKEQ. Here the CDR3 DNA reads TGTGCCAGCGGAGTTTTGGGACAGGGACAAAACACTGAAGCTTTCTTT. Its translation is CASGVLGQGQNTEAFF.

This sequence joins TRBV4-1 and TRBJ1-5, with a possible D match to TRBD1 (5 bases). This CDR3 comprises 14 residues. Per the germline V gene, CDR1 is MGHRA and CDR2 is YSYEKL. V lost 1 base to trimming and J lost 4 bases, with 8 bases between them. Written as DNA, the CDR3 is TGCGCCAGCAGCCAAGTCCAGGGAAATCAGCCCCAGCATTTT. It encodes CASSQVQGNQPQHF.

Here the CDR3 DNA reads TGTGCCAGCAGTTTGGGCAGGGCGAACACTGAAGCTTTCTTT. It translates to CASSLGRANTEAFF. This chain links TRBV28 with TRBJ1-1, with a possible D match to TRBD1 (5 bases). This CDR3 has 14 residues. V dropped 3 bases and J dropped 1 base, with 9 bases sitting between them. Germline CDR1 MDHEN, CDR2 SYDVKM.

The V and J genes are TRBV7-2 and TRBJ1-3; 8 positions agree with TRBD1. Germline loops: CDR1 SGHTA, CDR2 FQGNSA. V was clipped by 5 bases and J by 1 base; unmatched bases: 4. This CDR3 is built from 15 residues. The CDR3 spells CASSPYRGSGNTIYF. The CDR3 DNA is TGTGCCAGCAGCCCGTACAGGGGGTCTGGAAACACCATATATTTT. The full variable domain, with the rest looked up from reference TRBV7-2 and TRBJ1-3, is GAGVSQSPSNKVTEKGKDVELRCDPISGHTALYWYRQSLGQGLEFLIYFQGNSAPDKSGLPSDRFSAERTGGSVSTLTIQRTQQEDSAVYLCASSPYRGSGNTIYFGEGSWLTVV.